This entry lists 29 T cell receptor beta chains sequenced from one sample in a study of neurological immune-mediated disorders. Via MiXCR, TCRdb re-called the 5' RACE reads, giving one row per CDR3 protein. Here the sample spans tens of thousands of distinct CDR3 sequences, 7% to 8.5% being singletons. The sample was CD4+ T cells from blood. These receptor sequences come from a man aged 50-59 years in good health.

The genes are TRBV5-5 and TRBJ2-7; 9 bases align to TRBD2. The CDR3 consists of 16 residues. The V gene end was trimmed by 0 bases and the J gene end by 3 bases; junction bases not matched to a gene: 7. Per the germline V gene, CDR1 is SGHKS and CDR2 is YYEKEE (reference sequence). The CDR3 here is CASSLGIGTSSYEQYF. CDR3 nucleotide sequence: TGTGCCAGCAGCTTGGGGATCGGGACTAGCAGCTACGAGCAGTACTTC. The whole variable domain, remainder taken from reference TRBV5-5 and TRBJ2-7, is DAGVTQSPTHLIKTRGQQVTLRCSPISGHKSVSWYQQVLGQGPQFIFQYYEKEERGRGNFPDRFSARQFPNYSSELNVNALLLGDSALYLCASSLGIGTSSYEQYFGPGTRLTVT.

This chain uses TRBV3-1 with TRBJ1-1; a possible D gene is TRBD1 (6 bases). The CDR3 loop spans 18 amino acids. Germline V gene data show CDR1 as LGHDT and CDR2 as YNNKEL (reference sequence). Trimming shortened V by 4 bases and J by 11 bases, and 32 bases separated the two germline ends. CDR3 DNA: TGTGCCAGCAGCCTCCCGTGGCATTCGGGGGCACCCAACCGGCCGGCTTTCTTT. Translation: CASSLPWHSGAPNRPAFF.

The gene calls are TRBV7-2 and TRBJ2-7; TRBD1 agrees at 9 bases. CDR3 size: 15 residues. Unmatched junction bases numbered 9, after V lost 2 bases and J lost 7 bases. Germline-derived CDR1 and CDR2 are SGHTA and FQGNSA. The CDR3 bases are TGTGCCAGCAGCTTACTAGGGACAGGGAATGAAGAGCAGTACTTC. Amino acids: CASSLLGTGNEEQYF.

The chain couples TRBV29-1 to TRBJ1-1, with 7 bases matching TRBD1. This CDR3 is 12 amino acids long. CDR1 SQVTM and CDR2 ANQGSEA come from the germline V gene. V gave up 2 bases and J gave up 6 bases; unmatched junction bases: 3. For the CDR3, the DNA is TGCAGCGTTGAAACAGGGGTGGCTGAAGCTTTCTTT. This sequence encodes CSVETGVAEAFF.

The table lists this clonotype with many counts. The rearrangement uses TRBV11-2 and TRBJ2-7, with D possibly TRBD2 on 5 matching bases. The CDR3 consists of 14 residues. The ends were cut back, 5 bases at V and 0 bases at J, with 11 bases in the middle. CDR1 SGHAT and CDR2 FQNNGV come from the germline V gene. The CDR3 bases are TGTGCCAGCAGCCCAGGACGGGACTCCTACGAGCAGTACTTC. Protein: CASSPGRDSYEQYF.

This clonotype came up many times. As DNA, the CDR3 is TGTGCCAGCAGTTTAAGGGCAGCTAATTCACCCCTCCACTTT. Residues: CASSLRAANSPLHF. The chain couples TRBV12-3 or TRBV12-4 to TRBJ1-6, with D uncertain. Trimming removed 2 bases from V and 6 bases from J, with 8 bases in between. This CDR3 contains 14 residues.

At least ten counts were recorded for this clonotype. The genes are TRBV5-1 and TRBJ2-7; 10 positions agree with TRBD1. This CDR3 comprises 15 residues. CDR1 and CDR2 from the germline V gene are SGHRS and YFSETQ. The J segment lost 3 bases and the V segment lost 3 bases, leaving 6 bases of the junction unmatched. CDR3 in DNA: TGCGCCAGCAGCTCCCCGGGACAGGGGCTCTACGAGCAGTACTTC. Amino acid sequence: CASSSPGQGLYEQYF.

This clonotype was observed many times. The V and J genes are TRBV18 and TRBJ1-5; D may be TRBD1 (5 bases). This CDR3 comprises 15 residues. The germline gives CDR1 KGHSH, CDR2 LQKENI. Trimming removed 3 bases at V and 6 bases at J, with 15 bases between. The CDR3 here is CASSPSGTPGQPQHF. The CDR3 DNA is TGTGCCAGCTCACCTTCTGGGACCCCCGGTCAGCCCCAGCATTTT.

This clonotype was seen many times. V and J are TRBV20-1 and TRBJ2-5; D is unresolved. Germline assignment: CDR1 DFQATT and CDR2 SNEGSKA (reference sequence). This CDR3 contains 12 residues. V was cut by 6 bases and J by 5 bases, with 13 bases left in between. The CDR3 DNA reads TGCAGTGCGAGGTCCCTCGCGGAGACCCAGTACTTC. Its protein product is CSARSLAETQYF.

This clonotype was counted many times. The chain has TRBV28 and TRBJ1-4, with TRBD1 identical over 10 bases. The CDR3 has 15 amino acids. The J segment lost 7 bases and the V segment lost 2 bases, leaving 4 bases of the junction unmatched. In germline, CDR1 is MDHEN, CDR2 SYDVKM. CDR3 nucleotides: TGTGCCAGCAGTTTACCCGGGACAGGGGTTGAAAAACTGTTTTTT. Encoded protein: CASSLPGTGVEKLFF.

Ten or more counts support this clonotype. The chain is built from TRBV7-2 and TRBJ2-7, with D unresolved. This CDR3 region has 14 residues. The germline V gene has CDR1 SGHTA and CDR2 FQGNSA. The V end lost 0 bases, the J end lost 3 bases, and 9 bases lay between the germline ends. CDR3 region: CASSLAQKVYEQYF. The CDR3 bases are TGTGCCAGCAGCTTAGCGCAGAAGGTCTACGAGCAGTACTTC.

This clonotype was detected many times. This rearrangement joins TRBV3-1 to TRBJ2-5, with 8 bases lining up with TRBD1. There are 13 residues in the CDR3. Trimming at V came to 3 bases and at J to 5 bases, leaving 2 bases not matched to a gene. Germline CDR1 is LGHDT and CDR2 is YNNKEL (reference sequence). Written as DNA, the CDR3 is TGTGCCAGCAGCCATGGGGACAGGGAGACCCAGTACTTC. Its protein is CASSHGDRETQYF.

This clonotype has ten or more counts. The CDR3 DNA sequence: TGTGCCAGCAGCCCGGTCTTTACAGATACGCAGTATTTT. Its translation is CASSPVFTDTQYF. The chain is built from TRBV3-1 and TRBJ2-3; D unresolved. CDR1 and CDR2 from the germline V gene are LGHDT and YNNKEL (reference sequence). The CDR3 spans 13 residues. V dropped 4 bases and J dropped 3 bases, with 8 bases sitting between them.

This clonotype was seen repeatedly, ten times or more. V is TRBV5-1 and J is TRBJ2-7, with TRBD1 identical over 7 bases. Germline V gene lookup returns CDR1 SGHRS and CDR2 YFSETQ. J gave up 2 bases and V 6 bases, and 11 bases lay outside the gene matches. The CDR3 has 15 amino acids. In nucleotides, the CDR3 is TGCGCCAGCACCGAAGGGGGACAGTTAGCCTACGAGCAGTACTTC. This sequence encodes CASTEGGQLAYEQYF. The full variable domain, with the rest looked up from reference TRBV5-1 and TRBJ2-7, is KAGVTQTPRYLIKTRGQQVTLSCSPISGHRSVSWYQQTPGQGLQFLFEYFSETQRNKGNFPGRFSGRQFSNSRSEMNVSTLELGDSALYLCASTEGGQLAYEQYFGPGTRLTVT.

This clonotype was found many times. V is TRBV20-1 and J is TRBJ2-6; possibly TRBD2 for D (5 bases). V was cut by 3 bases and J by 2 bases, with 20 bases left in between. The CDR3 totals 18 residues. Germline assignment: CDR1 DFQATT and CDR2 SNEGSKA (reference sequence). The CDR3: CSASVSYRIGAGANVLTF. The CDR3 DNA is TGCAGTGCTAGCGTTTCGTACCGCATCGGGGCTGGGGCCAACGTCCTGACTTTC.

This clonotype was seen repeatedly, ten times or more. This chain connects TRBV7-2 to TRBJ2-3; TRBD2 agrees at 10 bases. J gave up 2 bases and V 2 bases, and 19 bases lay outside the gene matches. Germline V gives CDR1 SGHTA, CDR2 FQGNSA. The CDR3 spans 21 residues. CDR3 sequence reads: CASSLQSRPSGRAPDTDTQYF. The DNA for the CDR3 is TGTGCCAGCAGCTTACAATCCCGTCCCAGCGGGAGGGCCCCAGACACAGATACGCAGTATTTT.

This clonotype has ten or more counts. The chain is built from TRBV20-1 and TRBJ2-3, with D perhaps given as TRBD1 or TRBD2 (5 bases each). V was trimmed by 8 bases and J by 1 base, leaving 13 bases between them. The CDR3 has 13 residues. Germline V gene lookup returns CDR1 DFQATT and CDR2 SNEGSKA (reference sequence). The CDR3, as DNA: TGCAGTCCCCCGGGGCGGGGCACAGATACGCAGTATTTT. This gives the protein CSPPGRGTDTQYF.

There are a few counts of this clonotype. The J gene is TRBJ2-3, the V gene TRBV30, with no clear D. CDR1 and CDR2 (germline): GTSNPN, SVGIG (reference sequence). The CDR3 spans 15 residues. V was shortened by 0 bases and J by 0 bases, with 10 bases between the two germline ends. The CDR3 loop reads CAWSVLHTSTDTQYF. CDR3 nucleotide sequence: TGTGCCTGGAGTGTACTCCACACCAGCACAGATACGCAGTATTTT.

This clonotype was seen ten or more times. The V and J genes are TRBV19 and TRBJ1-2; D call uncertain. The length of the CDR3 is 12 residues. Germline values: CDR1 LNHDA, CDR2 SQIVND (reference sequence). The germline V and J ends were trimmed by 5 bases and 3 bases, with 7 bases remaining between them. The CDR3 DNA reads TGTGCCAGTAGTTTGTGGGACTATGGCTACACCTTC. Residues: CASSLWDYGYTF.

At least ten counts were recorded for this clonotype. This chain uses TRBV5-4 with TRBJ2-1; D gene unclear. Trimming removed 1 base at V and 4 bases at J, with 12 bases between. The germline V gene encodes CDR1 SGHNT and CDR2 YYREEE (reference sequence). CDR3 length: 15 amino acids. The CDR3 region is CASSLIANRYNEQFF. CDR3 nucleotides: TGTGCCAGCAGCTTGATCGCAAATAGGTACAATGAGCAGTTCTTC.

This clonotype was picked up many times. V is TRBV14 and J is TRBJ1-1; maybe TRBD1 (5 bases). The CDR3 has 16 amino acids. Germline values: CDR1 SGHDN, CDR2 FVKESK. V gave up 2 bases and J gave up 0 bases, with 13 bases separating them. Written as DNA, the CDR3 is TGTGCCAGCAGCCAAATACTGGCAGGGATGAACACTGAAGCTTTCTTT. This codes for CASSQILAGMNTEAFF.

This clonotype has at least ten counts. CDR3 amino acids: CSAKALAGGEQFF. In DNA form, the CDR3 reads TGCAGTGCTAAAGCACTAGCGGGAGGTGAGCAGTTCTTC. The gene calls are TRBV20-1 and TRBJ2-1; TRBD2 aligns across 12 bases. J was trimmed by 9 bases and V by 4 bases; bases with no gene match: 4. CDR3 length: 13 amino acids. Germline V gene data show CDR1 as DFQATT and CDR2 as SNEGSKA (reference sequence).

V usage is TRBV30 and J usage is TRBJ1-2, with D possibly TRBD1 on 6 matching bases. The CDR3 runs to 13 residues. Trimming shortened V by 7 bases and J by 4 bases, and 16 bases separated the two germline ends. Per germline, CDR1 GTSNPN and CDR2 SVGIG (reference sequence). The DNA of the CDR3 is TGTGCCTCCAATCCGGGGGGCGGCTATGGCTACACCTTC. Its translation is CASNPGGGYGYTF. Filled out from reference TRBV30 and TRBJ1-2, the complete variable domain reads SQTIHQWPATLVQPVGSPLSLECTVEGTSNPNLYWYRQAAGRGLQLLFYSVGIGQISSEVPQNLSASRPQDRQFILSSKKLLLSDSGFYLCASNPGGGYGYTFGSGTRLTVV.

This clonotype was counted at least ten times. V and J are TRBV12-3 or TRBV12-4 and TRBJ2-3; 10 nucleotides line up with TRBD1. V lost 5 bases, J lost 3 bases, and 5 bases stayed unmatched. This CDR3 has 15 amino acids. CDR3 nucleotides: TGTGCCAGCAGTCGCGACAGGGGGCGTACAGATACGCAGTATTTT. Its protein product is CASSRDRGRTDTQYF.

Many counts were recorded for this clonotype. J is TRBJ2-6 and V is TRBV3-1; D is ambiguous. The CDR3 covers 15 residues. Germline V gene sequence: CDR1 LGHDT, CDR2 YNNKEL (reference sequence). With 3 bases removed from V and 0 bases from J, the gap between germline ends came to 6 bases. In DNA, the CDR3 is TGTGCCAGCAGCCAGATGGGCTCTGGGGCCAACGTCCTGACTTTC. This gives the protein CASSQMGSGANVLTF.

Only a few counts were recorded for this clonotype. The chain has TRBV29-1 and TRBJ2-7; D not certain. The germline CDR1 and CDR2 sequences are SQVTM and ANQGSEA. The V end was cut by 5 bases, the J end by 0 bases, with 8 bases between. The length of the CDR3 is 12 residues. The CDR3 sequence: CSVITASYEQYF. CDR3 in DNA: TGCAGCGTTATAACAGCCTCCTACGAGCAGTACTTC.

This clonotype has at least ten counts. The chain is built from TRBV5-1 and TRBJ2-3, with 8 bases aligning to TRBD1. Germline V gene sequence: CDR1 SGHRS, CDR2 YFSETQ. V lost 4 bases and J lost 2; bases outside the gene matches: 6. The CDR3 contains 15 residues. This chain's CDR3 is CASSIGTGNTDTQYF. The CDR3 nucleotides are TGCGCCAGCAGCATAGGGACAGGTAACACAGATACGCAGTATTTT.

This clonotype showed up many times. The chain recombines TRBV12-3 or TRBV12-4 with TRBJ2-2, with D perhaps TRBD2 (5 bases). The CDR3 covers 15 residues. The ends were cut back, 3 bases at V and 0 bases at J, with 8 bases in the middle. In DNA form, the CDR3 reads TGTGCCAGCAGTTTGAGCGGCACGAACACCGGGGAGCTGTTTTTT. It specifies CASSLSGTNTGELFF.

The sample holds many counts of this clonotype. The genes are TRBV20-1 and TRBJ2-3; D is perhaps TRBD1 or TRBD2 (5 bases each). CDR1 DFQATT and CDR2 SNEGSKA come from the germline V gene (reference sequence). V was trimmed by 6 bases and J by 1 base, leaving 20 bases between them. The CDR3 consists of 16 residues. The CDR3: CSAHKPHRGRTDTQYF. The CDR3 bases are TGCAGTGCGCACAAACCCCATCGGGGCCGCACAGATACGCAGTATTTT.